This T cell receptor (beta chain) was recovered during a study of T cells after yellow fever vaccination. The CDR3 runs to 15 residues. CDR1 is SGHRS, CDR2 YFSETQ, per germline. V was cut by 1 base and J by 6 bases, with 14 bases left in between. This clonotype occurred many times. Its target is unknown. The study's findings and limits: Weaker overall, the secondary response nonetheless peaked faster (day 5 versus 15). Some clonotypes, a small share, were shared between CD4 and CD8 compartments. The booster saw the reappearance of most primary-vaccination clones (around 96% CD4, 88% CD8).

Production of TCR cDNA was by 5'RACE template switching, which also added a universal primer site and UMIs. TCRdb used MiXCR to reprocess the 5' RACE reads, holding one entry per CDR3 protein. Of more than 300,000 distinct CDR3 sequences in the sample, about 11% were seen once. The chain joins TRBV5-1 to TRBJ2-1, with D perhaps TRBD1 or TRBD2 (6 bases each). The sample was CD4+ T cells sorted from PBMCs, taken 45 days after the yellow fever booster vaccination. This clonotype originated in a man between 18 and 35 years old who received the YFV17D yellow fever vaccine. CDR3 sequence (DNA): TGCGCCAGCAGCTTGCGGGGGCCGGAAAGCAATGAGCAGTTCTTC. Translated: CASSLRGPESNEQFF.